One and the same sample provided the 16 T cell receptor beta chains below, sequenced in a study of blood T cell repertoires in COVID-19. TCRdb's copy holds only in-frame clones and misses some; the assay was immunoSEQ multiplex PCR. The sample gives about 280,000 clones, approximately 85% of which show up once; approximately 10% is in the top ten. The sample was peripheral blood. These receptors all come from a woman in her 70s with acute or convalescent COVID-19.

The chain recombines TRBV12-3 or TRBV12-4 with TRBJ1-4; D uncertain. V was shortened by 4 bases and J by 8 bases, with 8 bases between the two germline ends. The CDR3 consists of 12 residues. The CDR3 sequence is CASSSLGEKLFF. CDR3 DNA sequence: TGTGCCAGCAGTTCACTAGGGGAAAAACTGTTTTTT.

This clone came up once. V gene TRBV4-1 combines with J gene TRBJ2-7; D remains unclear. Germline CDR1 is MGHRA and CDR2 is YSYEKL. V was clipped by 0 bases and J by 4 bases, with 7 bases between them. The CDR3 totals 13 residues. The CDR3 is CASSQDDGYEQYF. CDR3 bases: TGCGCCAGCAGCCAAGATGACGGGTACGAGCAGTACTTC.

In regard to this clone: The junction departs from the called germline gene at one end, perhaps through a read error. V usage is TRBV7-7 and J usage is TRBJ2-5; tentatively, D is TRBD2 (6 bases). Per germline, CDR1 SSHAT and CDR2 FNYEAQ (reference sequence). This CDR3 spans 13 amino acids. This CDR3 reads CASSLLAEETQYF. The CDR3 DNA sequence: TGTGCTAGCAGCTTACTAGCTGAAGAGACCCAGTACTTC.

This sequence joins TRBV5-4 and TRBJ2-3, with 10 bases fitting TRBD2. The CDR3 covers 16 residues. The germline gives CDR1 SGHNT, CDR2 YYREEE (reference sequence). J was trimmed by 1 base and V by 4 bases; bases with no gene match: 6. In DNA form, the CDR3 reads TGTGCCAGCAGCACCAGGACTAGCGGCGGCACAGATACGCAGTATTTT. It yields the protein CASSTRTSGGTDTQYF.

V usage is TRBV6-6 and J usage is TRBJ2-2; 8 nucleotides align to TRBD1. Germline assignment: CDR1 MNHNY and CDR2 SVGAGI (reference sequence). The CDR3 runs to 17 residues. After removal of 5 bases from V and 2 bases from J, the junction contained 10 bases not matched to a gene. CDR3 sequence: CASSPQRGTGNTGELFF. DNA for the CDR3: TGTGCCAGCAGTCCACAGCGTGGGACAGGAAACACCGGGGAGCTGTTTTTT.

The rearrangement uses TRBV29-1 and TRBJ1-3, with unresolved D. The CDR3 runs 15 residues. Germline V CDR1 and CDR2: SQVTM, ANQGSEA. Trimming removed 0 bases at V and 4 bases at J, with 13 bases between. The CDR3 DNA reads TGCAGCGTTGAAGATCCCCGCACTCGGGGAAACACCATATATTTT. Protein: CSVEDPRTRGNTIYF.

The CDR3 spells CATSRDPGGGNTIYF. CDR3 DNA sequence: TGTGCCACCAGCAGAGACCCCGGCGGGGGGAACACCATATATTTT. The chain is built from TRBV15 and TRBJ1-3, with D possibly being TRBD1 (5 bases). Germline V gives CDR1 LNHNV, CDR2 YYDKDF (reference sequence). The CDR3 runs 15 residues. V was pared by 0 bases and J by 7 bases, with 13 bases between. Based on the CDR3 plus reference TRBV15 and TRBJ1-3, the full variable domain is DAMVIQNPRYQVTQFGKPVTLSCSQTLNHNVMYWYQQKSSQAPKLLFHYYDKDFNNEADTPDNFQSRRPNTSFCFLDIRSPGLGDTAMYLCATSRDPGGGNTIYFGEGSWLTVV.

The chain uses TRBV5-1 and TRBJ1-1; 7 bases fit TRBD1. The germline V gene encodes CDR1 SGHRS and CDR2 YFSETQ. Trimming took 4 bases from V and 2 from J; bases not matched to a gene: 8. The CDR3 consists of 15 residues. The CDR3 here is CASSTTTGANTEAFF. CDR3 in DNA: TGCGCCAGCAGCACCACCACAGGGGCTAACACTGAAGCTTTCTTT.

The chain employs TRBV3-1 (or the pseudogene TRBV3-2) and TRBJ1-3; no definite D call. Germline-derived CDR1 and CDR2 are LGHDT and YNNKEL (reference sequence). The germline V and J ends were trimmed by 2 bases and 4 bases, with 9 bases remaining between them. The CDR3 has 14 residues. CDR3 in amino acids: CASSQRGDGNTIYF. The DNA for the CDR3 is TGTGCCAGCAGCCAACGCGGAGACGGAAACACCATATATTTT.

The CDR3 sequence: CASRTPGGNTEAFF. The CDR3 nucleotides read TGCGCCAGCAGGACTCCGGGGGGGAACACTGAAGCTTTCTTT. V gene TRBV10-2 combines with J gene TRBJ1-1, with a tentative D call TRBD1 (5 bases). CDR1 WSHSY and CDR2 SAAADI come from the germline V gene. The CDR3 contains 14 residues. V lost 6 bases and J lost 1, with 12 bases in between.

This clone was detected once. The V gene is TRBV4-1, the J gene TRBJ2-1; TRBD1 agrees at 7 bases. V gave up 0 bases and J gave up 4 bases; unmatched junction bases: 9. Germline V gives CDR1 MGHRA, CDR2 YSYEKL. This CDR3 is built from 17 residues. The CDR3 bases are TGCGCCAGCAGCCAAGAGACCGGGACAGCGGATTACAATGAGCAGTTCTTC. It is translated as CASSQETGTADYNEQFF.

This clone showed up just a few times. The chain uses TRBV10-1 and TRBJ1-1; 7 bases fit TRBD1. The germline CDR1 and CDR2 sequences are WNHNN and SYGVQD (reference sequence). The CDR3 consists of 15 residues. V lost 6 bases and J lost 1; bases outside the gene matches: 8. CDR3 coding DNA: TGCGCCAGCAGGGAGACAGGGATGAAGAACACTGAAGCTTTCTTT. Translation: CASRETGMKNTEAFF.

The genes are TRBV10-3 and TRBJ1-2; D uncertain. This CDR3 contains 13 residues. Trimming stripped 0 bases from V and 5 bases from J, with 7 bases between. CDR1 is ENHRY, CDR2 SYGVKD, per germline. The CDR3 DNA reads as TGTGCCATCAGTGAGTCATCCATTTATGGCTACACCTTC. Translating it yields CAISESSIYGYTF.

This chain links TRBV4-1 with TRBJ1-2; 8 bases are shared with TRBD1. Germline CDR1 reads MGHRA; CDR2 reads YSYEKL. The CDR3 is made up of 16 amino acids. After removal of 4 bases from V and 8 bases from J, the junction contained 15 bases not matched to a gene. This chain's CDR3 is CASSPRDRSDSWGYTF. DNA for the CDR3: TGCGCCAGCAGCCCACGGGACAGGTCGGACTCGTGGGGCTACACCTTC.

The gene calls are TRBV28 and TRBJ2-3; 11 positions agree with TRBD2. J gave up 6 bases and V 8 bases, and 7 bases lay outside the gene matches. Germline CDR1 MDHEN, CDR2 SYDVKM. CDR3 size: 14 residues. The CDR3: CASASGGLTDTQYF. CDR3 nucleotide sequence: TGTGCCAGCGCTAGCGGGGGGCTCACCGATACGCAGTATTTT.

The rearrangement joins TRBV19 to TRBJ1-2; D may be TRBD1 (6 bases). Trimming stripped 4 bases from V and 4 bases from J, with 10 bases between. Germline CDR1 and CDR2: LNHDA and SQIVND (reference sequence). The length of the CDR3 is 13 residues. The CDR3 bases are TGTGCCAGTAGTACGCAGGGGAGCTATGGCTACACCTTC. Its translation: CASSTQGSYGYTF.